This T cell receptor beta chain was recorded in a study of shared T cell receptors in the human thymus. This clone was seen once. Profiled with immunoSEQ multiplex PCR; TCRdb holds only in-frame clones, not every one. The sample carries about 660,000 clones, 87% recorded once. The CDR3 runs 15 residues. V trimming: 6 bases; J trimming: 0 bases; junction bases outside the gene matches: 8. The germline V gene has CDR1 MDHEN and CDR2 SYDVKM. The sample was also reused in another study, on human thymus T cells. That report adds: Resections from corrective heart surgery supplied the thymus tissue.

This clonotype was obtained from a boy under two years old with a congenital heart defect. Material: thymocytes. The chain has TRBV28 and TRBJ2-7; TRBD1 agrees at 7 bases. The CDR3 nucleotides are TGTGCCAGCAGCGCCGGGACAGAGATCTCCTACGAGCAGTACTTC. Protein: CASSAGTEISYEQYF.